The T cell receptor beta chain described here comes from a study of shared clonotypes between healthy human individuals. Study findings and constraints: Limited genetic and exposure-history diversity came from having few donors.

The sample holds many counts of this clone. What it binds is not known. Clones were read by immunoSEQ multiplex PCR, and TCRdb kept only the in-frame ones, dropping some. The profile covers more than 400,000 clones, with more than 65% appearing a single time and 12% taken by the ten largest. The material sequenced was PBMCs. The receptor was derived from a woman in her 40s in good health. Some clones in this sample may be carry-over from other donors' samples.

The CDR3 region has the DNA TGTGCCATCGGAACGGGACAGGGGGGGGTAAACACCATATATTTT. This gives the protein CAIGTGQGGVNTIYF. The J gene is TRBJ1-3, the V gene TRBV10-3; 11 nucleotides agree with TRBD1. Trimming removed 8 bases from V and 6 bases from J; junction bases left unmatched: 9. This CDR3 spans 15 amino acids. CDR1 is ENHRY and CDR2 is SYGVKD in the germline V gene.